These 11 T cell receptor beta chains originate from one sample sequenced in a study of T cell responses to AZD1222 COVID-19 vaccine. Some clones are missing from TCRdb's copy, which holds only in-frame ones; the method was immunoSEQ multiplex PCR. The sample contains about 110,000 clones, roughly 84% of which appear only once. The material sequenced was peripheral blood, taken on day 0 of AZD1222 vaccination. Every receptor here comes from an adult in good health.

The rearrangement uses TRBV7-9 and TRBJ2-7, with D possibly matching TRBD2 (5 bases). Germline V CDR1 and CDR2: SEHNR, FQNEAQ (reference sequence). This CDR3 has 15 amino acids. V gave up 1 base and J gave up 0 bases, with 10 bases separating them. CDR3: CASSLGSGSSYEQYF. The CDR3 DNA reads as TGTGCCAGCAGCTTAGGCTCTGGGAGCTCCTACGAGCAGTACTTC.

J is TRBJ1-3 and V is TRBV3-1 (or the pseudogene TRBV3-2); D ambiguous. Germline V gives CDR1 LGHDT, CDR2 YNNKEL (reference sequence). The CDR3 totals 15 residues. The V gene lost 4 bases and the J gene lost 0 bases, with 10 bases spanning the gap. The CDR3: CASSPGLSSGNTIYF. CDR3 DNA sequence: TGTGCCAGCAGCCCGGGGTTAAGCTCTGGAAACACCATATATTTT.

The genes are TRBV19 and TRBJ1-5, with D perhaps TRBD1 (5 bases). V lost 3 bases and J 7 bases, leaving 16 bases between the germline ends. The CDR3 has 15 amino acids. Germline V gene sequence: CDR1 LNHDA, CDR2 SQIVND (reference sequence). The CDR3 nucleotides read TGTGCCAGTAGTATCCCCAAGGGGCTTAGGCAGCCCCAGCATTTT. Protein product: CASSIPKGLRQPQHF.

In this sample, this clone turned up once. The chain has TRBV27 and TRBJ2-3; D unresolved. Per the germline V gene, CDR1 is MNHEY and CDR2 is SMNVEV (reference sequence). Trimming took off 2 bases at V and 2 bases at J, with 14 bases between the two ends. The CDR3 spans 16 residues. This chain's CDR3 is CASSLIYDGYTDTQYF. Written as DNA, the CDR3 is TGTGCCAGCAGTTTAATCTATGACGGATACACAGATACGCAGTATTTT.

The chain employs TRBV4-2 and TRBJ2-7; D not resolved. Trimming pared 4 bases from V and 5 bases from J, leaving 12 bases between. Germline V gene data show CDR1 as LGHNA and CDR2 as YNFKEQ. The CDR3 has 13 amino acids. The CDR3 protein is CASSRLVYDEQYF. The CDR3 bases are TGTGCCAGCAGCCGCCTGGTTTACGACGAGCAGTACTTC.

The chain joins TRBV7-2 to TRBJ1-1; maybe TRBD1 (5 bases). The germline gives CDR1 SGHTA, CDR2 FQGNSA. There are 16 residues in the CDR3. The V and J ends lost 2 bases and 1 base respectively, with 14 bases between them. The CDR3 loop is CASSLSIAGRNTEAFF. CDR3 nucleotides: TGTGCCAGCAGCTTAAGTATCGCAGGGAGGAACACTGAAGCTTTCTTT. Based on the CDR3 plus reference TRBV7-2 and TRBJ1-1, the full variable domain is GAGVSQSPSNKVTEKGKDVELRCDPISGHTALYWYRQSLGQGLEFLIYFQGNSAPDKSGLPSDRFSAERTGGSVSTLTIQRTQQEDSAVYLCASSLSIAGRNTEAFFGQGTRLTVV.

The rearrangement uses TRBV20-1 and TRBJ2-7, with D tentatively TRBD1 (5 bases). Germline V CDR1 and CDR2: DFQATT, SNEGSKA (reference sequence). This CDR3 is 13 amino acids long. Trimming removed 5 bases at V and 1 base at J, with 12 bases between. DNA of the CDR3: TGCAGTGCTGGTGGGGCTTTATCCTACGAGCAGTACTTC. The encoded protein is CSAGGALSYEQYF.

A few counts support this clone. V gene TRBV7-9 combines with J gene TRBJ1-1; D gene unclear. The V gene lost 5 bases and the J gene lost 0 bases, with 16 bases spanning the gap. CDR1 is SEHNR, CDR2 FQNEAQ, per germline (reference sequence). This CDR3 spans 16 amino acids. In nucleotides, the CDR3 is TGTGCCAGCAGCCGCTCCTCTGGACTCCTGAACACTGAAGCTTTCTTT. It is translated as CASSRSSGLLNTEAFF.

This clone was counted once. J is TRBJ1-5 and V is TRBV19; D is undetermined. V was cut by 2 bases and J by 2 bases, with 4 bases left in between. In germline, CDR1 is LNHDA, CDR2 SQIVND (reference sequence). The CDR3 contains 13 residues. CDR3 in DNA: TGTGCCAGTAGTATACCGGGCAATCAGCCCCAGCATTTT. Its translation: CASSIPGNQPQHF.

This chain uses TRBV4-1 with TRBJ1-1; D might be TRBD1 (5 bases). Trimming pared 6 bases from V and 5 bases from J, leaving 7 bases between. Germline V lookup: CDR1 MGHRA, CDR2 YSYEKL. CDR3 length equals 11 residues. This CDR3 reads CASSGGTEAFF. The CDR3 DNA sequence: TGCGCCAGCAGTGGGGGGACTGAAGCTTTCTTT.

The genes are TRBV4-1 and TRBJ1-2; D remains unclear. V lost 0 bases to trimming and J lost 8 bases, with 13 bases between them. The CDR3 extends over 14 amino acids. Per germline, CDR1 MGHRA and CDR2 YSYEKL. CDR3 region: CASSQDRGPVGYTF. CDR3 bases: TGCGCCAGCAGCCAAGATCGAGGTCCGGTAGGCTACACCTTC.